This TCR beta chain was obtained from a study of long-term antiretroviral therapy in people with HIV. Samples were assayed with immunoSEQ v3.0 at survey level. Assay used: immunoSEQ multiplex PCR; TCRdb lists only in-frame clones, some missing. The sample yields around 35,000 clones, approximately 84% seen once. The CDR3 spans 14 residues. Germline CDR1 reads MNHNS; CDR2 reads SASEGT. With 7 bases clipped from V and 2 bases from J, the junction kept 5 bases outside the gene matches. This TCR derives from a woman aged 45-65 years with HIV. The rearrangement links TRBV6-1 to TRBJ2-5, with 9 bases matching TRBD1. Here the sequenced sample was unsorted PBMCs, taken 3.1 years after starting antiretroviral therapy. In nucleotides, the CDR3 is TGTGCCAGCAACCACAGGGGGCAGCAAGAGACCCAGTACTTC. This gives the protein CASNHRGQQETQYF.